Below, 19 T cell receptor beta chains from the same sample are listed, as sequenced in a study of CD8+CD57+ T cells in acquired aplastic anemia. Patients chosen for sequencing had shown CD8+CD57+ cell expansion by flow cytometry. Template material for TCR beta VDJ and CDR3 profiling consisted of genomic DNA. TCRdb reprocessed the reads with MiXCR, giving one entry per CDR3 protein. The table has around 170,000 distinct CDR3 sequences, nearly 50% seen once. Sequenced sample: sorted CD4+, CD8+, or CD8+CD57+ T cells (not recorded which) from PBMCs. The receptors were gathered from a human donor with aplastic anemia.

The sample holds a few counts of this clonotype. The rearrangement links TRBV2 to TRBJ1-2; no clear D gene. Looked up from germline, CDR1 is SNHLY and CDR2 is FYNNEI. Between the trimmed V and J ends, which lost 8 bases and 6 bases, there was a span of 13 bases. The CDR3 totals 12 residues. CDR3 region: CASSGRRDGYTF. The DNA of the CDR3 is TGTGCCAGCTCCGGCCGTCGGGATGGCTACACCTTC.

This clonotype has a count of ten or more. The chain joins TRBV25-1 to TRBJ1-2; perhaps TRBD1 as D (5 bases). Between the trimmed V and J ends, which lost 8 bases and 4 bases, there was a span of 11 bases. This CDR3 has 12 residues. Germline CDR1 is MGHDK and CDR2 is SYGVNS. The CDR3 sequence is CASSDSRYGYTF. In DNA form, the CDR3 reads TGTGCCAGCTCCGACAGCCGCTATGGCTACACCTTC.

The chain uses TRBV12-5 and TRBJ1-1, with D perhaps matching TRBD1 (6 bases). This CDR3 has 14 amino acids. With 2 bases removed from V and 9 bases from J, the gap between germline ends came to 16 bases. From germline, CDR1 is LGHNT and CDR2 FRNRAP. CDR3 sequence reads: CASGLRGGLGQAFF. Here the CDR3 DNA reads TGTGCTAGTGGTTTGCGTGGGGGCCTGGGCCAAGCTTTCTTT.

The V and J genes are TRBV18 and TRBJ1-2; TRBD1 is a possible D gene (5 bases). Germline V gene lookup returns CDR1 KGHSH and CDR2 LQKENI. The CDR3 sequence is 14 residues long. V was clipped by 3 bases and J by 8 bases, with 16 bases between them. The chain's CDR3 is CASSPTGVGRGYTF. CDR3 DNA sequence: TGTGCCAGCTCACCTACAGGAGTCGGACGCGGCTACACCTTC.

For this clonotype: Given a much more abundant clone one base away, this may be a read error. This chain uses TRBV4-3 with TRBJ1-1; no definite D call. Per the germline V gene, CDR1 is LGHNA and CDR2 is YSLEER. CDR3 length: 15 residues. The V and J ends lost 0 bases and 1 base respectively, with 9 bases between them. As DNA, the CDR3 is TGCGCCAGCAGCCAAGAAGCTGGGTCGAACACTGAAGCTTTCTTT. Its translation is CASSQEAGSNTEAFF.

The chain couples TRBV10-1 to TRBJ2-1, with 11 nucleotides matching TRBD2. Germline V gives CDR1 WNHNN, CDR2 SYGVQD (reference sequence). The CDR3 runs to 17 residues. V lost 3 bases, J lost 2 bases, and 6 bases stayed unmatched. The CDR3 protein is CASSEGSGRGTYNEQFF. The CDR3, as DNA: TGCGCCAGCAGTGAAGGTAGCGGGAGGGGGACCTACAATGAGCAGTTCTTC.

The chain links TRBV19 to TRBJ2-1, with 13 positions matching TRBD2. Germline V gene lookup returns CDR1 LNHDA and CDR2 SQIVND (reference sequence). V lost 5 bases, J lost 8 bases, and 6 bases stayed unmatched. The CDR3 has 15 amino acids. The CDR3 loop is CASSATSGGAYEQFF. The CDR3 DNA reads as TGTGCCAGTAGTGCCACTAGCGGGGGGGCCTATGAGCAGTTCTTC. The full variable domain, rest sourced from reference TRBV19 and TRBJ2-1, is DGGITQSPKYLFRKEGQNVTLSCEQNLNHDAMYWYRQDPGQGLRLIYYSQIVNDFQKGDIAEGYSVSREKKESFPLTVTSAQKNPTAFYLCASSATSGGAYEQFFGPGTRLTVL.

The V and J genes are TRBV2 and TRBJ1-2; a weak D match, TRBD1 (6 bases). The germline gives CDR1 SNHLY, CDR2 FYNNEI. V lost 6 bases and J lost 7, with 15 bases in between. This CDR3 comprises 13 residues. The CDR3: CASRSIQGSGYTF. CDR3 sequence (DNA): TGTGCCAGCAGGAGTATACAGGGTAGTGGCTACACCTTC.

This clonotype was picked up one time. The V and J genes are TRBV25-1 and TRBJ1-4, with D possibly matching TRBD1 (6 bases). The germline V gene has CDR1 MGHDK and CDR2 SYGVNS. Trimming stripped 3 bases from V and 4 bases from J, with 12 bases between. This CDR3 has 15 residues. CDR3 amino acids: CASSDSGQINEKLFF. The DNA of the CDR3 is TGTGCCAGCAGTGACTCAGGACAGATTAATGAAAAACTGTTTTTT.

The V gene is TRBV20-1, the J gene TRBJ1-1; 11 nucleotides align to TRBD1. Germline V gene sequence: CDR1 DFQATT, CDR2 SNEGSKA (reference sequence). The CDR3 is 14 residues long. J gave up 3 bases and V 3 bases, and 3 bases lay outside the gene matches. The CDR3, as DNA: TGCAGTGCTAGGGGACAGGGGGGGGACACTGAAGCTTTCTTT. Amino acid sequence: CSARGQGGDTEAFF.

This clonotype was seen ten or more times. This sequence joins TRBV7-2 and TRBJ2-5; D tentatively reads TRBD1 or TRBD2 (6 bases each). This CDR3 has 14 amino acids. CDR1 and CDR2 from the germline V gene are SGHTA and FQGNSA. Deletions cut 7 bases from V and 4 bases from J, with 16 bases between. CDR3 coding DNA: TGTGCCAGCAACCTAGGAGGGGGGACAGAGACCCAGTACTTC. It encodes CASNLGGGTETQYF.

This clonotype has just a few counts. The chain is built from TRBV19 and TRBJ2-7, with D hard to call. Germline CDR1 and CDR2: LNHDA and SQIVND (reference sequence). The V and J ends lost 2 bases and 2 bases respectively, with 10 bases between them. The CDR3 has 14 residues. CDR3 in amino acids: CASSIRQEPYEQYF. For the CDR3, the DNA is TGTGCCAGTAGTATACGTCAGGAACCCTACGAGCAGTACTTC. The whole variable domain, remainder taken from reference TRBV19 and TRBJ2-7, is DGGITQSPKYLFRKEGQNVTLSCEQNLNHDAMYWYRQDPGQGLRLIYYSQIVNDFQKGDIAEGYSVSREKKESFPLTVTSAQKNPTAFYLCASSIRQEPYEQYFGPGTRLTVT.

This chain uses TRBV15 with TRBJ2-1; D perhaps matches TRBD1 (5 bases). Trimming removed 1 base at V and 2 bases at J, with 12 bases between. There are 16 residues in the CDR3. Germline CDR1 reads LNHNV; CDR2 reads YYDKDF (reference sequence). The CDR3 region has the DNA TGTGCCACCAGCAGAGGGGGCAGTCTCACCTACAATGAGCAGTTCTTC. This sequence encodes CATSRGGSLTYNEQFF.

Ten or more counts support this clonotype. V usage is TRBV5-1 and J usage is TRBJ2-5; TRBD2 agrees at 9 bases. Germline V gene data show CDR1 as SGHRS and CDR2 as YFSETQ. This CDR3 comprises 16 residues. The J segment lost 5 bases and the V segment lost 0 bases, leaving 8 bases of the junction unmatched. The CDR3 sequence: CASSLVPAGGSETQYF. CDR3 nucleotides: TGCGCCAGCAGCTTGGTACCAGCGGGAGGTTCGGAGACCCAGTACTTC.

This clonotype was counted a few times. V is TRBV7-9 and J is TRBJ2-5; a weak D match, TRBD1 (6 bases). The CDR3 runs to 14 residues. The germline V gene has CDR1 SEHNR and CDR2 FQNEAQ (reference sequence). V dropped 5 bases and J dropped 1 base, with 11 bases sitting between them. The DNA of the CDR3 is TGTGCCAGCAGCGATGACAGGACCCAAGAGACCCAGTACTTC. Protein product: CASSDDRTQETQYF.

Regarding this clonotype: A clone one base away is much larger, so this may be a read error. The chain is built from TRBV10-3 and TRBJ1-2; 7 bases match TRBD1. CDR1 ENHRY and CDR2 SYGVKD come from the germline V gene. CDR3 length: 13 amino acids. The CDR3 DNA is TGTGCCAGCAGTCCAGAGGGGGCGCGGGGCTACACCTTC. It translates to CASSPEGARGYTF.

Comment on this clonotype: One junction end disagrees with the germline gene, perhaps due to a read error. This sequence joins TRBV29-1 and TRBJ1-2, with TRBD1 matching over 8 bases. This CDR3 has 14 residues. CDR1 and CDR2 from the germline V gene are SQVTM and ANQGSEA. The CDR3: CASSGGGQEVGYTF. In nucleotides, the CDR3 is TGTGCCAGCAGCGGCGGGGGACAGGAAGTTGGCTACACCTTC.

In this sample, this clonotype turned up many times. The chain joins TRBV12-3 or TRBV12-4 to TRBJ2-5; 9 nucleotides align to TRBD1. With 6 bases clipped from V and 2 bases from J, the junction kept 10 bases outside the gene matches. There are 16 residues in the CDR3. In DNA form, the CDR3 reads TGTGCCAGCAGCGAGGGGGGGACAGGGAGGCAAGAGACCCAGTACTTC. Translating it yields CASSEGGTGRQETQYF.

This clonotype has more than one count but fewer than ten. The chain links TRBV5-1 to TRBJ1-1; TRBD1 matches 7 bases. CDR1 and CDR2 (germline): SGHRS, YFSETQ. J lost 1 base, V lost 4 bases, and 4 bases had no gene match. The CDR3 length is 14 residues. DNA for the CDR3: TGCGCCAGCAGCGTTCAGGGGGGGAACACTGAAGCTTTCTTT. Its protein is CASSVQGGNTEAFF. Complete variable domain (other parts from reference TRBV5-1 and TRBJ1-1): KAGVTQTPRYLIKTRGQQVTLSCSPISGHRSVSWYQQTPGQGLQFLFEYFSETQRNKGNFPGRFSGRQFSNSRSEMNVSTLELGDSALYLCASSVQGGNTEAFFGQGTRLTVV.